A single sample is the source of the 21 T cell receptor beta chains below, sequenced in a study of beta chain features in type 1 diabetes. What was sequenced were expressed TCRB transcripts, since all of the isolated RNA had been reverse transcribed. Only in-frame clones appear in the TCRdb table, and some are missing; sequencing was by immunoSEQ multiplex PCR. Found here are a few hundred thousand clones, more than 13% of them singletons; the top ten hold around 0.02%. Material for sequencing was naive CD4+ T cells from blood. These receptors originate from a young woman in good health.

This clone was detected a few times. The chain combines TRBV30 with TRBJ2-6, with 12 bases matching TRBD2. Germline-derived CDR1 and CDR2 are GTSNPN and SVGIG (reference sequence). This CDR3 has 17 residues. V gave up 8 bases and J gave up 2 bases; unmatched junction bases: 10. The DNA of the CDR3 is TGTGCCCGGACTAGCGGGGTTATGGGCACTGGGGCCAACGTCCTGACTTTC. Encoded protein: CARTSGVMGTGANVLTF.

This rearrangement joins TRBV9 to TRBJ2-3; tentative D call: TRBD2 (6 bases). Germline CDR1 and CDR2: SGDLS and YYNGEE. V lost 0 bases and J 2 bases, leaving 7 bases between the germline ends. This CDR3 is 14 amino acids long. The CDR3 DNA reads as TGTGCCAGCAGCGTAGTAGCGGCCACAGATACGCAGTATTTT. Its protein product is CASSVVAATDTQYF.

This clone was detected a few times. The chain links TRBV4-3 to TRBJ2-2; TRBD2 aligns across 7 bases. V shed 2 bases, J shed 5 bases, and the junction held 8 bases outside the gene matches. From germline, CDR1 is LGHNA and CDR2 YSLEER. This CDR3 comprises 16 residues. The DNA of the CDR3 is TGCGCCAGCAGCCAACATGGAAAAGCGGGAACCGGGGAGCTGTTTTTT. This gives the protein CASSQHGKAGTGELFF.

This chain joins TRBV6-1 and TRBJ2-3; D possibly corresponds to TRBD2 (6 bases). Looked up from germline, CDR1 is MNHNS and CDR2 is SASEGT. The CDR3 loop spans 13 amino acids. V lost 7 bases and J 3 bases, leaving 11 bases between the germline ends. CDR3 protein: CASMGGTTDTQYF. CDR3 nucleotides: TGTGCCAGCATGGGGGGAACTACAGATACGCAGTATTTT.

The chain uses TRBV4-1 and TRBJ2-7; perhaps TRBD2 as D (5 bases). This CDR3 comprises 16 residues. V was pared by 0 bases and J by 2 bases, with 14 bases between. Germline V CDR1 and CDR2: MGHRA, YSYEKL. CDR3 in amino acids: CASSQDEGRLAYEQYF. The CDR3 coding sequence is TGCGCCAGCAGCCAAGATGAGGGCAGGCTCGCCTACGAGCAGTACTTC.

This chain connects TRBV6-5 to TRBJ1-1; D is possibly TRBD1 (5 bases). The ends were cut back, 0 bases at V and 0 bases at J, with 8 bases in the middle. Germline CDR1 is MNHEY and CDR2 is SVGAGI. This CDR3 comprises 15 residues. CDR3 sequence (DNA): TGTGCCAGCAGTTACTCAGCGGGACTGAACACTGAAGCTTTCTTT. Its translation is CASSYSAGLNTEAFF.

The CDR3 spells CASSLGPGEQYF. CDR3 coding DNA: TGCGCCAGCAGCTTGGGCCCGGGGGAGCAGTACTTC. This sequence joins TRBV5-1 and TRBJ2-7, with a weak D call TRBD2 (5 bases). This CDR3 has 12 residues. Trimming stripped 0 bases from V and 7 bases from J, with 8 bases between. Per germline, CDR1 SGHRS and CDR2 YFSETQ.

The chain joins TRBV7-2 to TRBJ1-4; D is undetermined. The CDR3 length is 14 residues. In germline, CDR1 is SGHTA, CDR2 FQGNSA. The V gene lost 2 bases and the J gene lost 8 bases, with 12 bases spanning the gap. CDR3 coding DNA: TGTGCCAGCAGCTTAAGTAGACTTGGGGAAAAACTGTTTTTT. Encoded protein: CASSLSRLGEKLFF.

This sequence joins TRBV28 and TRBJ2-7; 8 nucleotides align to TRBD1. The CDR3 totals 16 residues. The J segment lost 2 bases and the V segment lost 2 bases, leaving 8 bases of the junction unmatched. Germline-derived CDR1 and CDR2 are MDHEN and SYDVKM. The CDR3 sequence: CASSLGGQERAYEQYF. The CDR3 DNA follows: TGTGCCAGCAGTTTAGGGGGACAGGAAAGAGCCTACGAGCAGTACTTC. Filled out from reference TRBV28 and TRBJ2-7, the complete variable domain reads DVKVTQSSRYLVKRTGEKVFLECVQDMDHENMFWYRQDPGLGLRLIYFSYDVKMKEKGDIPEGYSVSREKKERFSLILESASTNQTSMYLCASSLGGQERAYEQYFGPGTRLTVT.

This chain uses TRBV9 with TRBJ1-5; 7 positions match TRBD1. The CDR3 has 13 amino acids. Germline V CDR1 and CDR2: SGDLS, YYNGEE. V lost 4 bases to trimming and J lost 6 bases; unmatched junction nucleotides: 4. The CDR3 loop is CASSLQGSQPQHF. The CDR3 DNA reads as TGTGCCAGCAGCTTACAGGGGTCTCAGCCCCAGCATTTT. Combining the CDR3 with reference TRBV9 and TRBJ1-5 gives the whole variable domain DSGVTQTPKHLITATGQRVTLRCSPRSGDLSVYWYQQSLDQGLQFLIQYYNGEERAKGNILERFSAQQFPDLHSELNLSSLELGDSALYFCASSLQGSQPQHFGDGTRLSIL.

The chain is built from TRBV20-1 and TRBJ2-7; 7 nucleotides align to TRBD2. CDR3 length equals 11 residues. Germline V lookup: CDR1 DFQATT, CDR2 SNEGSKA (reference sequence). Germline trimming cut 5 bases from V and 3 bases from J; bases unmatched to any gene: 1. The CDR3 loop reads CSAGGVYEQYF. In DNA, the CDR3 is TGCAGTGCTGGGGGGGTCTACGAGCAGTACTTC.

A few counts support this clone. This chain links TRBV9 with TRBJ2-3; 12 nucleotides line up with TRBD2. CDR3 length: 15 residues. CDR1 is SGDLS, CDR2 YYNGEE, per germline. Trimming at V came to 4 bases and at J to 6 bases, leaving 6 bases not matched to a gene. CDR3 region: CASSPRLAGADTQYF. In nucleotides, the CDR3 is TGTGCCAGCAGCCCCCGACTAGCGGGAGCGGATACGCAGTATTTT.

There are a few counts of this clone. The rearrangement links TRBV7-2 to TRBJ2-7; D remains ambiguous. The CDR3 sequence is 13 residues long. CDR1 and CDR2 (germline): SGHTA, FQGNSA. The V end was cut by 2 bases, the J end by 4 bases, with 9 bases between. The CDR3 sequence: CASSLPTYYEQYF. The CDR3 nucleotides are TGTGCCAGCAGCTTACCGACATATTACGAGCAGTACTTC.

This clone turned up a few times. This sequence joins TRBV6-6 and TRBJ2-7; 9 nucleotides match TRBD1. Germline CDR1 MNHNY, CDR2 SVGAGI (reference sequence). Trimming cost V 6 bases and J 1 base; bases outside gene matches: 7. The length of the CDR3 is 15 residues. The CDR3 spells CASSDRQGGSYEQYF. CDR3 bases: TGTGCCAGCAGCGACCGACAGGGGGGGTCCTACGAGCAGTACTTC.

CDR3 DNA sequence: TGTGGACAGCGCAGAACGAACACTGAAGCTTTCTTT. The encoded protein is CGQRRTNTEAFF. The rearrangement joins TRBV30 to TRBJ1-1, with D perhaps matching TRBD1 (5 bases). The CDR3 sequence is 12 residues long. Germline V gives CDR1 GTSNPN, CDR2 SVGIG (reference sequence). Looking up the rest from reference TRBV30 and TRBJ1-1 gives the full variable domain: SQTIHQWPATLVQPVGSPLSLECTVEGTSNPNLYWYRQAAGRGLQLLFYSVGIGQISSEVPQNLSASRPQDRQFILSSKKLLLSDSGFYLCGQRRTNTEAFFGQGTRLTVV.

The rearrangement links TRBV4-1 to TRBJ2-3; 8 nucleotides line up with TRBD2. CDR3 size: 17 residues. CDR1 and CDR2 from the germline V gene are MGHRA and YSYEKL. J was trimmed by 3 bases and V by 4 bases; bases with no gene match: 12. As DNA, the CDR3 is TGCGCCAGCAGCCCTTTTACCGGGAGGGCCAAGACAGATACGCAGTATTTT. This gives the protein CASSPFTGRAKTDTQYF.

The rearrangement uses TRBV7-8 and TRBJ2-1, with TRBD1 identical over 7 bases. The CDR3 contains 16 residues. Germline V gene sequence: CDR1 SGHVS, CDR2 FQNEAQ. With 6 bases clipped from V and 6 bases from J, the junction kept 14 bases outside the gene matches. CDR3 residues: CASRRRRDRESNEQFF. The DNA for the CDR3 is TGTGCCAGCAGGAGGCGCCGGGACAGAGAATCCAATGAGCAGTTCTTC.

The chain combines TRBV29-1 with TRBJ1-2; weak D call: TRBD1 (5 bases). Germline V gene sequence: CDR1 SQVTM, CDR2 ANQGSEA. Deletions cut 7 bases from V and 6 bases from J, with 12 bases between. This CDR3 has 11 residues. In DNA form, the CDR3 reads TGCAGCGGATATTCGGGGGATGGCTACACCTTC. Its protein is CSGYSGDGYTF.

V and J are TRBV7-2 and TRBJ1-2; TRBD1 matches at 7 bases. The germline V gene encodes CDR1 SGHTA and CDR2 FQGNSA. The V and J ends lost 5 bases and 4 bases, in that order; junction bases with no gene match: 13. The CDR3 is made up of 16 amino acids. The CDR3 bases are TGTGCCAGCAGCCCTCAACAGGGGCGACTTCCCTATGGCTACACCTTC. It encodes CASSPQQGRLPYGYTF.

This clone was picked up a small number of times. V and J are TRBV30 and TRBJ2-3; TRBD2 matches at 7 bases. The CDR3 runs to 13 residues. V lost 8 bases to trimming and J lost 0 bases; unmatched junction nucleotides: 5. Germline V CDR1 and CDR2: GTSNPN, SVGIG (reference sequence). This CDR3 is CAGSGASTDTQYF. CDR3 nucleotides: TGTGCCGGAAGCGGGGCTAGCACAGATACGCAGTATTTT.

The chain joins TRBV9 to TRBJ2-1; 9 positions agree with TRBD2. The CDR3 covers 15 residues. Germline loops: CDR1 SGDLS, CDR2 YYNGEE. The junction had 8 bases not matched to a gene; V was cut back by 4 bases and J by 6 bases. CDR3 DNA sequence: TGTGCCAGCAGCTCGAGCGGGAGGCTTAGCAATGAGCAGTTCTTC. This encodes CASSSSGRLSNEQFF.